A selection of T cell receptor beta chains follows, all from one sample in a study of cytomegalovirus exposure and HLA in healthy donors. Sequencing was performed with immunoSEQ multiplex PCR; in TCRdb, only in-frame clones are kept and a portion is missing. The sample lists more than 95,000 clones, 60% to 80% seen once, with approximately 3% in the top ten. The sample comprised PBMCs. The receptors shown here come from a man in his sixties in good health and CMV-seronegative. Each CDR3 is given with its conserved first and last residue. D genes are given only for firm matches. For some rows the clone size is stated as once, few or many, or as a class when expanded; others skip it.

j_call v_call d_call clone_size cdr3_length cdr3_nt cdr3_aa
TRBJ2-3 TRBV6-4 TRBD2 few 15 TGTGCCAGCAGTGAGTCTAGCGGGGGAGTAGATACGCAGTATTTT CASSESSGGVDTQYF
TRBJ2-5 TRBV5-1 TRBD2 . 14 TGCGCCAGCAGCTGGCGGGGGTCTGGGGAGACCCAGTACTTC CASSWRGSGETQYF
TRBJ2-3 TRBV10-2 . . 13 TGCGCCAGCAGTGAGGGCCCGAGGGATACGCAGTATTTT CASSEGPRDTQYF
TRBJ2-5 TRBV28 TRBD1 . 18 TGTGCCAGCACCCCCCCATGGGCAGGGGGCAAAAATGAAGAGACCCAGTACTTC CASTPPWAGGKNEETQYF
TRBJ1-6 TRBV5-1 . . 16 TGCGCCAGCAGCTTGGAGGGCACCGAGGGAAATTCACCCCTCCACTTT CASSLEGTEGNSPLHF
TRBJ1-1 TRBV19 TRBD1 . 15 TGTGCCAGTAGTTCGACAGGGGTCCCGAACACTGAAGCTTTCTTT CASSSTGVPNTEAFF
TRBJ2-7 TRBV6-1 TRBD2 . 15 TGTGCCAGCAGTTTAGAGCGGGAGGCGACCTACGAGCAGTACTTC CASSLEREATYEQYF
TRBJ2-1 TRBV27 TRBD2 . 17 TGTGCCAGCAGTCCTACTAGCGGGGGGCCAATAAACAATGAGCAGTTCTTC CASSPTSGGPINNEQFF
TRBJ2-1 TRBV19 TRBD1 . 13 TGTGCCAGTAGTCCAGACAGGGTCGATGAGCAGTTCTTC CASSPDRVDEQFF
TRBJ1-5 TRBV2 TRBD1 . 16 TGTGCCAGCAGGGAGACAGGGGGCCAGGGCAATCAGCCCCAGCATTTT CASRETGGQGNQPQHF
TRBJ1-6 TRBV19 TRBD1 once 15 TGTGCCAGTAACCCTAGGGGGCTCAGGTCTTCACCCCTCCACTTT CASNPRGLRSSPLHF
TRBJ2-2 TRBV5-1 TRBD2 . 18 TGCGCCAGCAGCTTGGAGCTAGCGGGAGCCGCGAACACCGGGGAGCTGTTTTTT CASSLELAGAANTGELFF
TRBJ2-3 TRBV5-4 . . 15 TGTGCCAGCAGCTTGGCGGGTGTCGCCAGTAATACGCAGTATTTT CASSLAGVASNTQYF
TRBJ1-2 TRBV7-9 TRBD1 few 14 TGTGCCAGCAGCCCCCCGGACAGGGGCGATGGCTACACCTTC CASSPPDRGDGYTF
TRBJ2-1 TRBV11-3 . . 15 TGTGCCAGCAGCCCACTAACGGCGAGCGTCAATGAGCAGTTCTTC CASSPLTASVNEQFF
TRBJ1-5 TRBV30 TRBD1 few 15 TGTGCCTGGGAGGGGACAGGGTGGAGCAATCAGCCCCAGCATTTT CAWEGTGWSNQPQHF
TRBJ2-1 TRBV21-1 . . 18 TGTGCCAGCAGCAAACTCATAGCGGGGATTACAACCTACAATGAGCAGTTCTTC CASSKLIAGITTYNEQFF
TRBJ2-1 TRBV6-6 TRBD2 . 15 TGTGCCAGCAGTCGGACTAGCGGGAGCTTCAATGAGCAGTTCTTC CASSRTSGSFNEQFF
TRBJ1-3 TRBV7-6 TRBD1 . 18 TGTGCCAGCAGCTCCTCAGACAGGGCGTGGGGGGCTGGAAACACCATATATTTT CASSSSDRAWGAGNTIYF
TRBJ2-5 TRBV4-1 . . 16 TGCGCCAGCAGCCAAGAGAGAACGGGCGGGAAAGAGACCCAGTACTTC CASSQERTGGKETQYF
TRBJ1-1 TRBV11-2 . . 14 TGTGCCAGCCGAGCTTGGTCGGGGGGTGATGAAGCTTTCTTT CASRAWSGGDEAFF
TRBJ1-1 TRBV7-2 . . 14 TGTGCCAGCAGTCCTTACACAGGCTCGGGCAAAGCTTTCTTT CASSPYTGSGKAFF
TRBJ1-5 TRBV7-2 . . 15 TGTGCCAGCAGCCCCCTGGGGCAGGGAAATCAGCCCCAGCATTTT CASSPLGQGNQPQHF
TRBJ1-1 TRBV29-1 . . 10 TGCAGCGCCCGGACAGATGAAGCTTTCTTT CSARTDEAFF
TRBJ2-7 TRBV21-1 . . 15 TGTGCCAGCCACGGGAACGGGACAGGGCAGGGCGAGCAGTACTTC CASHGNGTGQGEQYF
TRBJ2-7 TRBV28 . . 15 TGTGCCAGCAGTCCAACAGGTACTCGCTCCTACGAGCAGTACTTC CASSPTGTRSYEQYF
TRBJ1-4 TRBV30 . . 14 TGTGCCTGGAGTGTAAAAGCGGGCGGTGAAAAACTGTTTTTT CAWSVKAGGEKLFF
TRBJ2-1 TRBV6-4 . . 15 TGTGCCAGCAGTCCAACTAGAATATCGCAAGGTGAGCAGTTCTTC CASSPTRISQGEQFF
TRBJ1-5 TRBV2 . . 15 TGTGCCAGCAGGGTGCAGGTCCATAGCAATCAGCCCCAGCATTTT CASRVQVHSNQPQHF
TRBJ1-3 TRBV6-1 . . 13 TGTGCCAGCAGTGAAGCGGGCGGAAACACCATATATTTT CASSEAGGNTIYF
TRBJ1-6 TRBV28 . . 15 TGTGCCAGCAATTGGGGGGGCTCCTATAATTCACCCCTCCACTTT CASNWGGSYNSPLHF
TRBJ1-5 TRBV28 . few 13 TGTGCCAGTCAACAGGGTCATGGTCAGCCCCAGCATTTT CASQQGHGQPQHF
TRBJ1-3 TRBV4-2 TRBD1 . 19 TGTGCCAGCAGCCAAGATGGTTCGAGGGCAGGGGGGACTGGAAACACCATATATTTT CASSQDGSRAGGTGNTIYF
TRBJ1-2 TRBV2 . few 15 TGTGCCAGCAGTGATTCTCCGGGGGTAGGTTATGGCTACACCTTC CASSDSPGVGYGYTF
TRBJ2-5 TRBV5-1 TRBD2 . 15 TGCGCCAGCAGCGGGACTAGCGGGAGAAGGGAGACCCAGTACTTC CASSGTSGRRETQYF
TRBJ2-7 TRBV5-6 . . 12 TGTGCCAGCAGCTTCCCAACCCGCGAGCAGTACTTC CASSFPTREQYF
TRBJ1-1 TRBV25-1 . . 13 TGTGCCAGCAGTACAGGGCTGAACACTGAAGCTTTCTTT CASSTGLNTEAFF